This TCR beta chain originates from a study of T cell responses to AZD1222 COVID-19 vaccine. Study-level findings and limits: The peak T cell response came first, and repertoires were sampled only after it.

Clones were read by immunoSEQ multiplex PCR, and TCRdb kept only the in-frame ones, dropping some. There are more than 100,000 clones in the sample; 90% occur only once, and about 5% lies in the top ten. The V gene's germline CDR1 is MNHEY and CDR2 SVGAGI. The CDR3 runs to 13 residues. Between the trimmed V and J ends, which lost 8 bases and 4 bases, there was a span of 14 bases. Note on this clone: As yet, its antigen is unknown.

This chain uses TRBV6-5 with TRBJ1-2; no clear D. Sequencing was performed on peripheral blood, taken on day 0 of AZD1222 vaccination. The origin of this receptor is an adult in good health. The CDR3 spells CASERGPSYGYTF. The CDR3 nucleotides read TGTGCCAGCGAGAGAGGACCGTCCTATGGCTACACCTTC.